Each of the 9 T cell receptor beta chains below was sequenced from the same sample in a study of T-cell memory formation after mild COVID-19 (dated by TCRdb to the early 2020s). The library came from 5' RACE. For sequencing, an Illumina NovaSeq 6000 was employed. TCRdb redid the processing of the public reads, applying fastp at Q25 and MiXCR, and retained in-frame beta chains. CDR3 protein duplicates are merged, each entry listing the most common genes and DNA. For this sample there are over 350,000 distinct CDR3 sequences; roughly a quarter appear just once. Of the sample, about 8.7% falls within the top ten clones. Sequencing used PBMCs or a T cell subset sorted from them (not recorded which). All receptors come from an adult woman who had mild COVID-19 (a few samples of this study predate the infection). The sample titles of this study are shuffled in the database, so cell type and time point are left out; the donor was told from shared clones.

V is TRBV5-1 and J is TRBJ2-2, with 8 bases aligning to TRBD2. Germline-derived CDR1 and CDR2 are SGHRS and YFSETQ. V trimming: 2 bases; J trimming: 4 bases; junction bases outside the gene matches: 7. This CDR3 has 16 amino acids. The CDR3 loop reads CASSFGLAGPTGELFF. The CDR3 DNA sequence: TGCGCCAGCAGCTTCGGCCTAGCGGGTCCCACCGGGGAGCTGTTTTTT.

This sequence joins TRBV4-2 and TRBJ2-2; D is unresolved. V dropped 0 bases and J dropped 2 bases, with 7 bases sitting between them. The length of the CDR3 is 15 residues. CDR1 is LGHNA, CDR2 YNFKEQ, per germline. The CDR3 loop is CASSQEAQNTGELFF. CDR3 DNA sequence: TGTGCCAGCAGCCAAGAAGCCCAAAACACCGGGGAGCTGTTTTTT.

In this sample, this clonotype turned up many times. The CDR3 region is CASSYSTGSRSNYGYTF. As DNA, the CDR3 is TGTGCCAGCAGTTACTCTACAGGGAGCCGAAGTAACTATGGCTACACCTTC. V and J are TRBV6-6 and TRBJ1-2, with D maybe TRBD1 (6 bases). The CDR3 covers 17 residues. V lost 0 bases and J lost 1, with 15 bases in between. Per germline, CDR1 MNHNY and CDR2 SVGAGI (reference sequence).

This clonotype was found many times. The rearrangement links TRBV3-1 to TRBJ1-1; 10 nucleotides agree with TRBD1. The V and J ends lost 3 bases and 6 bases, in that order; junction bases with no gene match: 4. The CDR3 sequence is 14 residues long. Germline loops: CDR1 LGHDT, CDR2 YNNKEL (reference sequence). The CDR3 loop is CASSQGDRGSEAFF. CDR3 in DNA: TGTGCCAGCAGCCAGGGGGACAGGGGATCTGAAGCTTTCTTT.

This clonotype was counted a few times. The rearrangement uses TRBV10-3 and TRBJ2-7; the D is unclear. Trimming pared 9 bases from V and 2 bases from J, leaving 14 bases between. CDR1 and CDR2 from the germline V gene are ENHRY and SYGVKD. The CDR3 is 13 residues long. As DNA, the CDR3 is TGTGCCATAAGGTGGGAAGTGACCTACGAGCAGTACTTC. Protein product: CAIRWEVTYEQYF.

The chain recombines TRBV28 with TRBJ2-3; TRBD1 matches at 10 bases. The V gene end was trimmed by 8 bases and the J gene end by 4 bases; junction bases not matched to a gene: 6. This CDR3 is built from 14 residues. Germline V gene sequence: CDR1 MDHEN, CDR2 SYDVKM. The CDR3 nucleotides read TGTGCCAGCGAGACAGGGGGCGCCGCAGATACGCAGTATTTT. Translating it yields CASETGGAADTQYF.

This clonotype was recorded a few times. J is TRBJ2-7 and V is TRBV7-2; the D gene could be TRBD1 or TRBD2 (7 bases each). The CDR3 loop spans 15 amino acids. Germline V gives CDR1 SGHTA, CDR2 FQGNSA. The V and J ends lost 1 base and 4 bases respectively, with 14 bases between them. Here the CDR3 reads CASSLEAGGGYEQYF. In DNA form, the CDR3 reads TGTGCCAGCAGCTTAGAGGCAGGGGGGGGTTACGAGCAGTACTTC.

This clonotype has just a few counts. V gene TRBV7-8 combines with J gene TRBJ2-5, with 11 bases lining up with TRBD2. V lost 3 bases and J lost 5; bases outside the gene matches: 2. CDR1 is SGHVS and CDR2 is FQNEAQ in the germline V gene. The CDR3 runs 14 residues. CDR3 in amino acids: CASSFSGRAETQYF. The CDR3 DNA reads TGTGCCAGCAGCTTTAGCGGGAGGGCGGAGACCCAGTACTTC.

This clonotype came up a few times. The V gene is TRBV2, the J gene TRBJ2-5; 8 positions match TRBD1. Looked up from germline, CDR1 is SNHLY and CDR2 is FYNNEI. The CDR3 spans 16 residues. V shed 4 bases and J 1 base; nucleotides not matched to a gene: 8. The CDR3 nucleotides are TGTGCCAGCAGTGCCCCTCCGGACAGGGTCCAAGAGACCCAGTACTTC. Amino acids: CASSAPPDRVQETQYF. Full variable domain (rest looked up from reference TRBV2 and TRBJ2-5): EPEVTQTPSHQVTQMGQEVILRCVPISNHLYFYWYRQILGQKVEFLVSFYNNEISEKSEIFDDQFSVERPDGSNFTLKIRSTKLEDSAMYFCASSAPPDRVQETQYFGPGTRLLVL.